Below are 8 T cell receptor beta chains sequenced from a single sample in a study of cytomegalovirus exposure and HLA in healthy donors. The method was immunoSEQ multiplex PCR; TCRdb's version includes in-frame clones alone and lacks a portion of them. The repertoire holds about 160,000 clones, about 90% seen once, with around 2.7% in the top ten. Sequencing was done on a sample of PBMCs. Receptors originate from a young woman in good health and CMV-seropositive.

The chain joins TRBV27 to TRBJ1-2, with 10 bases matching TRBD1. Trimming took 3 bases from V and 4 from J; bases not matched to a gene: 5. The CDR3 has 15 amino acids. CDR1 is MNHEY and CDR2 is SMNVEV in the germline V gene (reference sequence). The DNA of the CDR3 is TGTGCCAGCAGTTTCACGGGACAGGGGAGCTATGGCTACACCTTC. Translating gives CASSFTGQGSYGYTF.

This chain joins TRBV5-1 and TRBJ2-2; tentatively, D is TRBD2 (6 bases). This CDR3 has 14 residues. Trimming took 0 bases from V and 12 from J, leaving 15 bases between them. The germline gives CDR1 SGHRS, CDR2 YFSETQ. CDR3 coding DNA: TGCGCCAGCAGCTTGGCAGGAGGGGAAAGTAAGCTGTTTTTT. This encodes CASSLAGGESKLFF.

This sequence joins TRBV5-1 and TRBJ2-1; 10 nucleotides align to TRBD2. Trimming at V came to 4 bases and at J to 1 base, leaving 5 bases not matched to a gene. The length of the CDR3 is 16 residues. Germline lookup yields CDR1 SGHRS and CDR2 YFSETQ. CDR3 residues: CASSVQRGGSYNEQFF. The CDR3 DNA follows: TGCGCCAGCAGCGTCCAGCGGGGGGGATCCTACAATGAGCAGTTCTTC. Full variable domain (remainder filled in from reference TRBV5-1 and TRBJ2-1): KAGVTQTPRYLIKTRGQQVTLSCSPISGHRSVSWYQQTPGQGLQFLFEYFSETQRNKGNFPGRFSGRQFSNSRSEMNVSTLELGDSALYLCASSVQRGGSYNEQFFGPGTRLTVL.

On this clone: This specimen includes other DNA sequences encoding the same CDR3. This chain connects TRBV29-1 to TRBJ1-1; TRBD1 might be the D (5 bases). There are 12 residues in the CDR3. Trimming removed 6 bases from V and 3 bases from J, with 11 bases in between. CDR1 is SQVTM, CDR2 ANQGSEA, per germline. The CDR3 reads CSVAGVDTEAFF. CDR3 nucleotide sequence: TGCAGCGTGGCGGGGGTGGACACTGAAGCTTTCTTT.

This clone was seen just once. The J gene is TRBJ2-3, the V gene TRBV6-5; D may be TRBD1 (5 bases). The CDR3 is 12 amino acids. From germline, CDR1 is MNHEY and CDR2 SVGAGI. Trimming removed 5 bases at V and 5 bases at J, with 8 bases between. The CDR3 loop reads CASSKRGDTQYF. CDR3 sequence (DNA): TGTGCCAGCAGTAAAAGGGGAGATACGCAGTATTTT.

The V and J genes are TRBV28 and TRBJ2-1; 7 nucleotides match TRBD2. The CDR3 is made up of 16 amino acids. J gave up 5 bases and V 2 bases, and 9 bases lay outside the gene matches. CDR1 is MDHEN, CDR2 SYDVKM, per germline. The CDR3 DNA reads as TGTGCCAGCAGTTTAGGGTCTGCGGGAGCCAACAATGAGCAGTTCTTC. Translated, it gives CASSLGSAGANNEQFF.

The chain couples TRBV9 to TRBJ2-3; 9 bases line up with TRBD2. V dropped 0 bases and J dropped 2; count of bases not matched to a gene: 7. The V gene's germline CDR1 is SGDLS and CDR2 YYNGEE. The CDR3 contains 17 residues. This chain's CDR3 is CASSVDPSGRITDTQYF. The CDR3 nucleotides are TGTGCCAGCAGCGTAGATCCGAGCGGGAGGATCACAGATACGCAGTATTTT.

The V and J genes are TRBV13 and TRBJ2-7, with 12 bases matching TRBD2. Germline CDR1 is PRHDT and CDR2 is FYEKMQ (reference sequence). There are 16 residues in the CDR3. V gave up 5 bases and J gave up 0 bases; unmatched junction bases: 5. The CDR3 DNA reads TGTGCCAGCAGCCCGGGACTAGCGGGTCCCTCCTACGAGCAGTACTTC. Encoded protein: CASSPGLAGPSYEQYF.